These 16 T cell receptor beta chains were all obtained from the same sample, sequenced in a study of Graves' ophthalmopathy and Graves' hyperthyroidism. The authors amplified TCR beta CDR3 regions, and they did so from RNA transcripts for repertoire sequencing. HTBI primers served in a first-round RT-PCR, which a second-round multiplex PCR followed. TCRdb fed the multiplex PCR reads into MiXCR, producing one record per CDR3 protein. The profile shows around 670,000 distinct CDR3 sequences, 40% of them singletons. The sequenced material came from peripheral blood. The receptors stem from an adult man with Graves' ophthalmopathy.

The CDR3 DNA is TGTGCCAGCAGCCACATTCAAGCTATTCCCGGAGCTTTCTTT. Its translation: CASSHIQAIPGAFF. J is TRBJ1-1 and V is TRBV12-3 or TRBV12-4; D gene ambiguous. The V end was cut by 6 bases, the J end by 10 bases, with 21 bases between. CDR3 length equals 14 residues.

A few counts support this clonotype. J is TRBJ2-7 and V is TRBV7-3, with D possibly TRBD1 on 6 matching bases. The germline V gene has CDR1 SGHTA and CDR2 FQGTGA. The length of the CDR3 is 15 residues. With 5 bases removed from V and 6 bases from J, the gap between germline ends came to 20 bases. The DNA of the CDR3 is TGTGCCAGCAGCCCGTTACAGGGTTTGATGCGCGAGCAGTACTTC. This encodes CASSPLQGLMREQYF.

V is TRBV29-1 and J is TRBJ1-1; D might be TRBD1 (5 bases). V lost 8 bases to trimming and J lost 6 bases, with 13 bases between them. This CDR3 region has 11 residues. Germline V lookup: CDR1 SQVTM, CDR2 ANQGSEA. The CDR3 bases are TGCAGCTTGTCGGGGGACCCTGAAGCTTTCTTT. Translation: CSLSGDPEAFF.

At least ten counts were recorded for this clonotype. This chain connects TRBV11-2 to TRBJ2-5; TRBD2 aligns across 8 bases. Germline V gene data show CDR1 as SGHAT and CDR2 as FQNNGV. The length of the CDR3 is 15 residues. Trimming at V came to 3 bases and at J to 5 bases, leaving 8 bases not matched to a gene. CDR3 bases: TGTGCCAGCAGCTTGAGCGGGGGAACTGGGGAGACCCAGTACTTC. This gives the protein CASSLSGGTGETQYF.

The V gene is TRBV6-6, the J gene TRBJ2-5; D gene unclear. V lost 2 bases, J lost 10 bases, and 11 bases lay in between. The germline gives CDR1 MNHNY, CDR2 SVGAGI (reference sequence). This CDR3 has 12 residues. The CDR3 coding sequence is TGTGCCAGCAGTTACGATGTTGGGATCCAGTACTTC. Translated, it gives CASSYDVGIQYF.

The rearrangement joins TRBV10-3 to TRBJ1-1; D ambiguous. V lost 10 bases and J 3 bases, leaving 12 bases between the germline ends. Germline V lookup: CDR1 ENHRY, CDR2 SYGVKD. The CDR3 sequence is 12 residues long. In DNA form, the CDR3 reads TGTGCCAGCAAATTGGTGTACACTGAAGCTTTCTTT. Translated: CASKLVYTEAFF.

The sample holds many counts of this clonotype. The CDR3 protein is CASSLEGGVQETQYF. CDR3 bases: TGTGCCAGCAGCTTAGAGGGTGGGGTTCAAGAGACCCAGTACTTC. The genes are TRBV7-9 and TRBJ2-5; D not resolved. The CDR3 loop spans 15 amino acids. Germline V gene sequence: CDR1 SEHNR, CDR2 FQNEAQ (reference sequence). Trimming removed 1 base from V and 2 bases from J, with 11 bases in between. The full variable domain, completed using reference TRBV7-9 and TRBJ2-5, is DTGVSQNPRHKITKRGQNVTFRCDPISEHNRLYWYRQTLGQGPEFLTYFQNEAQLEKSRLLSDRFSAERPKGSFSTLEIQRTEQGDSAMYLCASSLEGGVQETQYFGPGTRLLVL.

This clonotype came up many times. The V gene is TRBV7-6, the J gene TRBJ1-1; D is unclear. The V and J ends lost 4 bases and 5 bases respectively, with 8 bases between them. Germline CDR1 SGHVS, CDR2 FNYEAQ. The CDR3 is made up of 12 amino acids. DNA for the CDR3: TGTGCCAGCAGCTCGGGTGGAACTGAAGCTTTCTTT. Its translation is CASSSGGTEAFF.

The chain recombines TRBV7-6 with TRBJ1-1, with D perhaps TRBD1 (5 bases). V shed 5 bases and J shed 2 bases, with 15 bases lying between them. This CDR3 comprises 15 residues. Germline CDR1 is SGHVS and CDR2 is FNYEAQ. In nucleotides, the CDR3 is TGTGCCAGCAGCCAAGAGATGGGGCCAAACACTGAAGCTTTCTTT. This encodes CASSQEMGPNTEAFF. Full variable domain (missing parts from reference TRBV7-6 and TRBJ1-1): GAGVSQSPRYKVTKRGQDVALRCDPISGHVSLYWYRQALGQGPEFLTYFNYEAQQDKSGLPNDRFSAERPEGSISTLTIQRTEQRDSAMYRCASSQEMGPNTEAFFGQGTRLTVV.

On this clonotype: The junction differs from germline at one of its ends, possibly a read error. The rearrangement joins TRBV7-3 to TRBJ1-4; no firm D call. CDR3 length: 15 residues. Germline V lookup: CDR1 SGHTA, CDR2 FQGTGA. This CDR3 reads CASSLRGSSNEKLFF. The CDR3 coding sequence is TGTGCCAGCAGCTTAAGGGGTTCTTCGAATGAAAAGCTGTTTTTT. Full variable domain (outside the CDR3, taken from reference TRBV7-3 and TRBJ1-4): GAGVSQTPSNKVTEKGKYVELRCDPISGHTALYWYRQSLGQGPEFLIYFQGTGAADDSGLPNDRFFAVRPEGSVSTLKIQRTERGDSAVYLCASSLRGSSNEKLFFGSGTQLSVL.

Only a few counts were recorded for this clonotype. The rearrangement joins TRBV9 to TRBJ2-5, with D possibly TRBD2 on 7 matching bases. Trimming removed 0 bases from V and 4 bases from J, with 13 bases in between. This CDR3 region has 15 residues. Germline V gene data show CDR1 as SGDLS and CDR2 as YYNGEE. The CDR3 DNA follows: TGTGCCAGCAGCGTAGAGGGGGGGCGTAGAGAGACCCAGTACTTC. It encodes CASSVEGGRRETQYF.

This clonotype was seen ten or more times. V gene TRBV19 combines with J gene TRBJ1-1; the D gene is possibly TRBD1 (5 bases). From germline, CDR1 is LNHDA and CDR2 SQIVND (reference sequence). With 3 bases removed from V and 1 base from J, the gap between germline ends came to 12 bases. This CDR3 has 15 amino acids. The CDR3 bases are TGTGCCAGTAGTATGCAGGGTGAGCCGAACACTGAAGCTTTCTTT. It encodes CASSMQGEPNTEAFF.

There are a few counts of this clonotype. The chain employs TRBV7-2 and TRBJ1-1, with D hard to call. Trimming removed 3 bases from V and 0 bases from J, with 11 bases in between. This CDR3 spans 15 amino acids. The germline CDR1 and CDR2 sequences are SGHTA and FQGNSA. CDR3 bases: TGTGCCAGCAGCTTGGCCTCTTCGGTGAACACTGAAGCTTTCTTT. Amino acids: CASSLASSVNTEAFF.

CDR3: CASSLPRSANYGYTF. As DNA, the CDR3 is TGTGCCAGCAGTCTTCCTCGGAGCGCCAACTATGGCTACACCTTC. The genes are TRBV28 and TRBJ1-2; D remains unclear. CDR3 length: 15 amino acids. Germline loops: CDR1 MDHEN, CDR2 SYDVKM. V shed 5 bases and J shed 2 bases, with 15 bases lying between them.

The rearrangement joins TRBV25-1 to TRBJ1-2; 9 bases line up with TRBD1. The V gene's germline CDR1 is MGHDK and CDR2 SYGVNS. The CDR3 length is 16 residues. The J segment lost 9 bases and the V segment lost 5 bases, leaving 16 bases of the junction unmatched. The CDR3 coding sequence is TGTGCCAGCAGTTCCCCGGGGGACAGGGTTTCTGGTAGCTACACCTTC. Translation: CASSSPGDRVSGSYTF.

This clonotype was seen many times. This chain connects TRBV10-1 to TRBJ1-1; D not certain. V was clipped by 2 bases and J by 5 bases, with 9 bases between them. Per germline, CDR1 WNHNN and CDR2 SYGVQD (reference sequence). This CDR3 comprises 13 residues. CDR3 DNA: TGCGCCAGCAGTGAGGGGCGCAGTACTGAAGCTTTCTTT. Residues: CASSEGRSTEAFF.